These T cell receptor beta chains were read from a single sample in a study of control samples from healthy donors and cancer patients. Produced via immunoSEQ multiplex PCR; TCRdb's table is partial and in-frame only. The table shows 180,000 or so clones, with 85% to 95% occurring only once. Sequenced: blood. The receptors come from a woman aged 55-70 years in good health. Both conserved end residues are part of each CDR3. A D gene is named only where the DNA matches it firmly. Size tells how often a clone was seen (once, few, many) or the class of an expanded clone, and some rows leave it out.

CDR3 DNA,CDR3 protein,D gene,V gene,J gene,clone size
TGTGCCAGCAGCCCTAACGAAGCCAGGGACTTAGCTAAAAACATTCAGTACTTC,CASSPNEARDLAKNIQYF,NA,TRBV3-1/TRBV3-2,TRBJ2-4,once
TGTGCCACCAGTGATCCGACGGCCCGTGGCTACACCTTC,CATSDPTARGYTF,NA,TRBV24-1,TRBJ1-2,NA
TGTGCCAGCAGTTTATACTCCGCCGGAGCCTACAATGAGCAGTTCTTC,CASSLYSAGAYNEQFF,NA,TRBV27,TRBJ2-1,NA
TGTGCCAACGGTCGGGACAGGGGATCCGATGGCTACACCTTC,CANGRDRGSDGYTF,NA,TRBV21-1,TRBJ1-2,NA
TGTGCCAGCAGCTCGACAGGGGCGCTTAACTATGGCTACACCTTC,CASSSTGALNYGYTF,TRBD1,TRBV7-9,TRBJ1-2,NA
TGTGCCAGCAGTCTAAATACCGGGGGGTCACCCCTCCACTTT,CASSLNTGGSPLHF,NA,TRBV6-4,TRBJ1-6,once
TGCGCCAGTCGACTCGGGGGCCGGGAGAAGGAGCAGTTCTTC,CASRLGGREKEQFF,NA,TRBV5-1,TRBJ2-1,once
TGTGCCAGCAGTTACTCTTCCGGACAGGATCAGCCCCAGCATTTT,CASSYSSGQDQPQHF,TRBD1,TRBV6-5,TRBJ1-5,NA
TGTGCCAGCAGCTTAGCCCTTCGGAGCAGGCCCTATGGCTACACCTTC,CASSLALRSRPYGYTF,NA,TRBV7-2,TRBJ1-2,once
TGTGCCAGCAGCCAAGCACTAGCGGGGGGGCCCAGGTTCTTC,CASSQALAGGPRFF,TRBD2,TRBV3-1/TRBV3-2,TRBJ2-1,NA
TGTGCCAGCAGCCCAGGAAATTCAGGGACCCAGTACTTC,CASSPGNSGTQYF,NA,TRBV7-2,TRBJ2-5,NA
TGTGCCATCAGTGAGTTTACAGACTCGAACACTGAAGCTTTCTTT,CAISEFTDSNTEAFF,NA,TRBV10-3,TRBJ1-1,NA
TGTGCCATCAGTGCCAGGGATAGCAATCAGCCCCAGCATTTT,CAISARDSNQPQHF,NA,TRBV10-3,TRBJ1-5,NA
TGTGCCAGCAGTGATTTAGGGACGCGTAATTCACCCCTCCACTTT,CASSDLGTRNSPLHF,NA,TRBV2,TRBJ1-6,NA
TGTGCCAGCTCATCGTGGGCAGAGCACTCTGGAAACACCATATATTTT,CASSSWAEHSGNTIYF,NA,TRBV18,TRBJ1-3,NA
TGTGCCAGCACCAATGGCAGGGCGAACACCGGGGAGCTGTTTTTT,CASTNGRANTGELFF,NA,TRBV27,TRBJ2-2,NA
TGCAGCGTTGGGACAGGGAACTATGGCTACACCTTC,CSVGTGNYGYTF,TRBD1,TRBV29-1,TRBJ1-2,few
TGTGCTAGTGGTTCGGAGGGACAGGGGACTCAGCCCCAGCATTTT,CASGSEGQGTQPQHF,TRBD1,TRBV12-5,TRBJ1-5,NA
TGTGCCAGCAGTCCCCTAGCGGGAGAGACAGATACGCAGTATTTT,CASSPLAGETDTQYF,TRBD2,TRBV7-2,TRBJ2-3,NA
TGTGCCAGCAGCCCCTTTTCCGTATGGGATTCCTGGAACACTGAAGCTTTCTTT,CASSPFSVWDSWNTEAFF,NA,TRBV14,TRBJ1-1,NA
TGTGCCAGCAGCTTGGGTGGATCAGGGAACACCGGGGAGCTGTTTTTT,CASSLGGSGNTGELFF,NA,TRBV5-4,TRBJ2-2,NA
TGTGCCAGCAGCTTAGAAGTTAGGCAACGGCAAGGAGGCTACACCTTC,CASSLEVRQRQGGYTF,NA,TRBV7-2,TRBJ1-2,NA
TGTGCCAGCAGTTTACGCAATGAGCAGTTCTTC,CASSLRNEQFF,NA,TRBV27,TRBJ2-1,NA
TGTGCCAGCAGCCAAGTCACTGTTTGGGGTAATAATGAAAAACTGTTTTTT,CASSQVTVWGNNEKLFF,NA,TRBV14,TRBJ1-4,once
TGTGCCAGCAGCTTAGCCTTGGGTGAGGGACTGACGACCGGGCCCCTCCACTTT,CASSLALGEGLTTGPLHF,NA,TRBV11-3,TRBJ1-6,NA
TGTGCCAGCAGCAAAGACATTTTAAAGAAGTTCTATGGCTACACCTTC,CASSKDILKKFYGYTF,NA,TRBV7-2,TRBJ1-2,NA
TGTGCCAGCAGCCAAGGGACCCGGACGCCCTATGGCTACACCTTC,CASSQGTRTPYGYTF,NA,TRBV14,TRBJ1-2,NA
TGTGCCAGCAGCCAAGACGAGGATCAGCCCCAGCATTTT,CASSQDEDQPQHF,NA,TRBV3-1/TRBV3-2,TRBJ1-5,NA
TGTGCCAGCAGCGCCACAGGACAGGGTGGCTACACCTTC,CASSATGQGGYTF,TRBD1,TRBV9,TRBJ1-2,NA
TGTGCCAGCAGTTACTCCCGGGGGACTGAAGCTTTCTTT,CASSYSRGTEAFF,NA,TRBV6-6,TRBJ1-1,NA
TGTGCCAGTCGAAGACAGGGTGGCTCCTACGAGCAGTACTTC,CASRRQGGSYEQYF,TRBD1,TRBV19,TRBJ2-7,NA
TGTGCCAGCAACTTTGACTGGAACACAGATACGCAGTATTTT,CASNFDWNTDTQYF,NA,TRBV6-5,TRBJ2-3,NA
TGCGCCAGCAGCACCGGACGGACAACTAATGAAAAACTGTTTTTT,CASSTGRTTNEKLFF,NA,TRBV5-1,TRBJ1-4,NA
TGTGCCAGCTCACCACCGACAGGGGTTGGTTTGGATACGCAGTATTTT,CASSPPTGVGLDTQYF,TRBD1,TRBV18,TRBJ2-3,NA